This passage covers 12 T cell receptor beta chains from one sample sequenced in a study of T-cell memory formation after mild COVID-19. One entry per CDR3 protein results from TCRdb running MiXCR on the 5' RACE reads. The sample lists fewer than 650,000 distinct CDR3 sequences, roughly 17% occurring once. Sequenced input: PBMCs or a T cell subset sorted from them (not recorded which). Receptors were obtained from an adult woman who had mild COVID-19 (a few samples of this study predate the infection). Cell type and time point are not known.

The chain uses TRBV5-1 and TRBJ2-2; D gene uncertain. This CDR3 comprises 14 residues. The germline V gene has CDR1 SGHRS and CDR2 YFSETQ. V lost 5 bases to trimming and J lost 1 base, with 9 bases between them. The CDR3 coding sequence is TGCGCCAGCAGAGGTTCGGTGAACACCGGGGAGCTGTTTTTT. It encodes CASRGSVNTGELFF.

The chain has TRBV24-1 and TRBJ2-1, with 13 bases that match TRBD2. Germline V CDR1 and CDR2: KGHDR, SFDVKD. Germline trimming cut 7 bases from V and 5 bases from J; bases unmatched to any gene: 1. There are 14 residues in the CDR3. The CDR3 region is CATRGLAGNNEQFF. DNA for the CDR3: TGTGCCACCAGGGGACTAGCGGGAAACAATGAGCAGTTCTTC.

The sample holds a few counts of this clonotype. The V gene is TRBV25-1, the J gene TRBJ2-4; D is uncertain. The CDR3 is made up of 15 amino acids. From germline, CDR1 is MGHDK and CDR2 SYGVNS. Trimming left V 3 bases short and J 8 bases short, with 17 bases between. The CDR3 region has the DNA TGTGCCAGCAGTGACCGGGCCCTCCCGGTGGACATTCAGTACTTC. Amino acids: CASSDRALPVDIQYF.

The chain combines TRBV4-2 with TRBJ2-1; 9 positions match TRBD2. CDR3 length: 18 residues. Trimming took 1 base from V and 4 from J; bases not matched to a gene: 11. The germline V gene has CDR1 LGHNA and CDR2 YNFKEQ. The CDR3 protein is CASSQARVSGGAYNEQFF. CDR3 in DNA: TGTGCCAGCAGCCAAGCCCGGGTTAGCGGGGGCGCATACAATGAGCAGTTCTTC.

The table lists this clonotype with a few counts. The chain joins TRBV7-8 to TRBJ2-2, with a tentative D call TRBD1 (5 bases). The V and J ends lost 0 bases and 0 bases respectively, with 14 bases between them. The CDR3 is made up of 18 amino acids. CDR1 is SGHVS, CDR2 FQNEAQ, per germline. The CDR3 bases are TGTGCCAGCAGCTTAGCTCGCTTAAGGACATCGAACACCGGGGAGCTGTTTTTT. Its translation: CASSLARLRTSNTGELFF.

This clonotype was recorded a few times. J is TRBJ1-1 and V is TRBV29-1; D call uncertain. The germline V gene encodes CDR1 SQVTM and CDR2 ANQGSEA. This CDR3 spans 14 amino acids. V shed 1 base and J shed 0 bases, with 9 bases lying between them. CDR3 region: CSVEGRLVNTEAFF. The DNA of the CDR3 is TGCAGCGTTGAAGGGCGCCTAGTGAACACTGAAGCTTTCTTT.

The J gene is TRBJ1-1, the V gene TRBV29-1; D may be TRBD1 (6 bases). The germline V and J ends were trimmed by 6 bases and 5 bases, with 16 bases remaining between them. The CDR3 covers 13 residues. Germline-derived CDR1 and CDR2 are SQVTM and ANQGSEA. CDR3 region: CSVIGQPRTEAFF. The CDR3 DNA reads TGCAGCGTCATCGGACAGCCGCGAACTGAAGCTTTCTTT. The full variable domain, rest sourced from reference TRBV29-1 and TRBJ1-1, is SAVISQKPSRDICQRGTSLTIQCQVDSQVTMMFWYRQQPGQSLTLIATANQGSEATYESGFVIDKFPISRPNLTFSTLTVSNMSPEDSSIYLCSVIGQPRTEAFFGQGTRLTVV.

This clonotype was seen a few times. The V gene is TRBV7-9, the J gene TRBJ1-6; D remains unclear. The germline V and J ends were trimmed by 5 bases and 6 bases, with 17 bases remaining between them. CDR3 size: 16 residues. Germline CDR1 reads SEHNR; CDR2 reads FQNEAQ (reference sequence). The CDR3 region is CASSRGSQLFNSPLHF. The CDR3 nucleotides read TGTGCCAGCAGCCGCGGATCCCAGCTCTTTAATTCACCCCTCCACTTT.

The rearrangement joins TRBV6-5 to TRBJ1-4, with TRBD1 as a possible D gene (5 bases). The germline V gene encodes CDR1 MNHEY and CDR2 SVGAGI. The V end lost 5 bases, the J end lost 0 bases, and 10 bases lay between the germline ends. The CDR3 is 15 amino acids. CDR3 residues: CASSEDISTNEKLFF. Here the CDR3 DNA reads TGTGCCAGCAGTGAGGACATCTCAACTAATGAAAAACTGTTTTTT.

This sequence joins TRBV15 and TRBJ2-5, with TRBD2 as a possible D gene (7 bases). CDR3 length equals 15 residues. V was clipped by 5 bases and J by 4 bases, with 17 bases between them. Germline CDR1 and CDR2: LNHNV and YYDKDF (reference sequence). The CDR3 sequence is CATSAGEGGLETQYF. In nucleotides, the CDR3 is TGTGCCACCAGCGCGGGAGAAGGGGGGTTAGAGACCCAGTACTTC.

This clonotype was detected ten times or more. The chain joins TRBV2 to TRBJ2-3; TRBD1 or TRBD2 may be the D gene (5 bases each). Germline CDR1 SNHLY, CDR2 FYNNEI. Trimming cost V 9 bases and J 2 bases, with 15 bases left between them. The CDR3 has 14 amino acids. The CDR3 sequence: CARARRGPTDTQYF. The CDR3 DNA reads as TGTGCCAGAGCGCGCCGGGGACCCACAGATACGCAGTATTTT.

This clonotype was seen a few times. The chain uses TRBV7-8 and TRBJ2-1; 11 positions match TRBD1. The CDR3 length is 16 residues. CDR1 and CDR2 from the germline V gene are SGHVS and FQNEAQ. The J segment lost 12 bases and the V segment lost 6 bases, leaving 16 bases of the junction unmatched. CDR3 residues: CASRLGRDRGFRGQFF. DNA of the CDR3: TGTGCCAGCAGATTGGGCCGGGACAGGGGGTTTAGGGGGCAGTTCTTC.